Each of the 20 T cell receptor beta chains below was sequenced from the same sample in a study of blood T cells in healthy people across ages (dated by TCRdb to between 2014 and 2017). The library came from 5' RACE. Sequencing was carried out with an Illumina HiSeq 2500. The second PCR ran for roughly 7 to 12 cycles and used a J-beta primer mix along with a sample-barcoded 5' primer. TCRdb passed the public sequencing reads through fastp at Q25 and MiXCR, retaining productive beta sequences. For every CDR3 protein sequence, its rows merge into one entry that carries the most common genes and DNA. For this sample the table gives over 600,000 distinct CDR3 sequences, of which around 43% were detected only once. The leading ten clones occupy about 32% of the sample. The sample was blood. The source of these receptors is a man at least 80 years old in good health.

Here the CDR3 reads CASSQDLGDGLQPRTAYNEQYF. In DNA, the CDR3 is TGTGCCAGCAGCCAAGATTTAGGGGACGGGCTACAACCTCGGACCGCCTACAATGAGCAGTACTTC. This sequence joins TRBV3-1 and TRBJ2-1; the D gene could be TRBD1 or TRBD2 (5 bases each). Matching the DNA end better, TRBJ2-7 makes the J call doubtful. The CDR3 spans 22 residues. CDR1 is LGHDT, CDR2 YNNKEL, per germline (reference sequence).

Many counts were recorded for this clonotype. The V call is TRBV28, the J call TRBJ2-7; either TRBD1 or TRBD2 may supply D (6 bases each). Germline values: CDR1 MDHEN, CDR2 SYDVKM. V shed 6 bases and J shed 5 bases, with 11 bases lying between them. The CDR3 is 12 amino acids. CDR3 sequence (DNA): TGTGCCAGCAGCCAAGGGGGGAACGAGCAGTACTTC. This codes for CASSQGGNEQYF.

The V and J genes are TRBV7-2 and TRBJ1-6; TRBD1 matches 7 bases. Per the germline V gene, CDR1 is SGHTA and CDR2 is FQGNSA. The CDR3 contains 13 residues. V lost 11 bases and J lost 6; bases outside the gene matches: 7. CDR3 in DNA: TGTGCCGTCAAGCAGGGGGGTAATTCACCCCTCCACTTT. Translation gives CAVKQGGNSPLHF.

This rearrangement joins TRBV9 to TRBJ2-7; TRBD1 might be the D (5 bases). Matching the DNA end better, TRBJ2-5 makes the J call doubtful. The CDR3 loop spans 14 amino acids. The germline gives CDR1 SGDLS, CDR2 YYNGEE. CDR3 bases: TGTGCCAGCAGCGTAGTGGGGAATACAGGGACCCAGTACTTC. Protein product: CASSVVGNTGTQYF.

The chain joins TRBV9 to TRBJ2-5; no definite D call. The CDR3 loop spans 14 amino acids. The germline CDR1 and CDR2 sequences are SGDLS and YYNGEE. V dropped 1 base and J dropped 2 bases, with 9 bases sitting between them. The CDR3 nucleotides read TGTGCCAGCAGCGTAAACCCGCGACAAGAGACCCAGTACTTC. The encoded protein is CASSVNPRQETQYF.

This clonotype was seen a few times. This chain links TRBV10-3 with TRBJ2-1; TRBD2 agrees at 7 bases. Germline lookup yields CDR1 ENHRY and CDR2 SYGVKD. CDR3 size: 18 residues. With V trimmed by 0 bases and J by 2 bases, 10 bases remained unmatched. Here the CDR3 reads CAISESLSRGSAYNEQFF. CDR3 coding DNA: TGTGCCATCAGTGAGTCGTTATCGCGGGGGAGCGCCTACAATGAGCAGTTCTTC.

This rearrangement joins TRBV5-1 to TRBJ2-5, with D hard to call. This CDR3 contains 13 residues. Deletions cut 4 bases from V and 3 bases from J, with 10 bases between. The germline gives CDR1 SGHRS, CDR2 YFSETQ. The CDR3 coding sequence is TGCGCCAGCAGCCCCGGACCGGAAGAGACCCAGTACTTC. Translating gives CASSPGPEETQYF.

The chain joins TRBV2 to TRBJ1-2, with D tentatively TRBD1 (6 bases). Trimming cost V 6 bases and J 5 bases, with 16 bases left between them. This CDR3 contains 14 residues. In germline, CDR1 is SNHLY, CDR2 FYNNEI. The DNA of the CDR3 is TGTGCCAGCAGAGAAAGGACAGACGATTATGGCTACACCTTC. The encoded protein is CASRERTDDYGYTF.

This rearrangement joins TRBV28 to TRBJ2-3; 10 positions agree with TRBD2. Trimming at V came to 7 bases and at J to 10 bases, leaving 26 bases not matched to a gene. The CDR3 length is 19 residues. Looked up from germline, CDR1 is MDHEN and CDR2 is SYDVKM. The chain's CDR3 is CASTRTSGRVSDRRVAQYF. The DNA of the CDR3 is TGTGCCAGCACTAGGACTAGCGGTCGCGTTTCAGATAGACGTGTTGCGCAGTATTTT.

CDR3 loop: CASSMGPSTGEQFF. In DNA, the CDR3 is TGTGCCAGTAGTATGGGCCCATCCACAGGCGAGCAGTTCTTC. The rearrangement links TRBV19 to TRBJ2-1; D might be TRBD1 (5 bases). Germline CDR1 reads LNHDA; CDR2 reads SQIVND (reference sequence). The CDR3 sequence is 14 residues long. V lost 3 bases and J 10 bases, leaving 16 bases between the germline ends.

The chain employs TRBV20-1 and TRBJ2-2; 9 bases agree with TRBD1. Germline V lookup: CDR1 DFQATT, CDR2 SNEGSKA (reference sequence). The J segment lost 6 bases and the V segment lost 3 bases, leaving 11 bases of the junction unmatched. The CDR3 loop spans 16 amino acids. CDR3 sequence reads: CSARATGGGIAGELFF. CDR3 in DNA: TGCAGTGCTAGGGCCACAGGGGGCGGTATTGCCGGGGAGCTGTTTTTT.

This clonotype was picked up a small number of times. The chain couples TRBV7-8 to TRBJ2-3; 7 nucleotides agree with TRBD2. The germline CDR1 and CDR2 sequences are SGHVS and FQNEAQ. J was trimmed by 3 bases and V by 8 bases; bases with no gene match: 8. This CDR3 is built from 14 residues. CDR3 sequence reads: CASGRAEGTDTQYF. Here the CDR3 DNA reads TGTGCCAGCGGGAGGGCGGAAGGGACAGATACGCAGTATTTT.

About this clonotype itself: Sequence at one end of the junction differs from germline and may be a read error. The chain has TRBV20-1 and TRBJ2-1; D remains unclear. Germline V gene data show CDR1 as DFQATT and CDR2 as SNEGSKA (reference sequence). This CDR3 contains 17 residues. The CDR3 DNA follows: TGCAGTGCTAGAGATGGAAGTCGGAAAAGCTCCTACAATGGGCAGTTCTTC. Translation: CSARDGSRKSSYNGQFF.

This clonotype has a handful of counts. The chain joins TRBV20-1 to TRBJ1-6; a weak D match, TRBD1 (5 bases). Deletions cut 1 base from V and 4 bases from J, with 17 bases between. Germline V gene data show CDR1 as DFQATT and CDR2 as SNEGSKA (reference sequence). There are 17 residues in the CDR3. CDR3 amino acids: CSARVGSGATYNSPLHF. DNA of the CDR3: TGCAGTGCTAGAGTGGGTAGTGGGGCGACTTATAATTCACCCCTCCACTTT.

This rearrangement joins TRBV12-3 or TRBV12-4 to TRBJ2-5; 7 bases match TRBD2. Unmatched junction bases numbered 2, after V lost 5 bases and J lost 2 bases. The CDR3 has 13 amino acids. The CDR3 DNA sequence: TGTGCCAGCAGTCTACTAGCGCAAGAGACCCAGTACTTC. Translated: CASSLLAQETQYF.

The rearrangement joins TRBV7-3 to TRBJ2-5; possible D gene TRBD1, 6 bases. The CDR3 loop spans 15 amino acids. The V and J ends lost 2 bases and 11 bases respectively, with 21 bases between them. From germline, CDR1 is SGHTA and CDR2 FQGTGA. CDR3 in DNA: TGTGCCAGCAGCTTACCAGGGGTACCCTACAATGAGCAGTACTTC. Its protein is CASSLPGVPYNEQYF.

This clonotype occurred a few times. The rearrangement joins TRBV29-1 to TRBJ1-2, with 8 bases identical to TRBD1. J gave up 0 bases and V 7 bases, and 4 bases lay outside the gene matches. The CDR3 covers 13 residues. Germline V gene data show CDR1 as SQVTM and CDR2 as ANQGSEA. The CDR3 region is CSAGDRTNYGYTF. For the CDR3, the DNA is TGCAGCGCAGGGGACAGGACTAACTATGGCTACACCTTC.

This clonotype was detected only a few times. This chain uses TRBV11-2 with TRBJ1-5, with a weak D call TRBD1 (5 bases). The V end lost 5 bases, the J end lost 2 bases, and 13 bases lay between the germline ends. This CDR3 comprises 15 residues. Germline V gives CDR1 SGHAT, CDR2 FQNNGV. The CDR3 DNA is TGTGCCAGCAGCCCTCGGGGCGGGGGCAATCAGCCCCAGCATTTT. It specifies CASSPRGGGNQPQHF.

The V gene is TRBV6-5, the J gene TRBJ2-4; 8 positions agree with TRBD2. The CDR3 has 14 amino acids. Germline V lookup: CDR1 MNHEY, CDR2 SVGAGI. V lost 5 bases and J lost 8; bases outside the gene matches: 8. DNA for the CDR3: TGTGCCAGCAGTCCACGGGAGGGGAGAGACATTCAGTACTTC. Amino acid sequence: CASSPREGRDIQYF.

The chain couples TRBV20-1 to TRBJ2-1; 7 nucleotides agree with TRBD2. V gave up 6 bases and J gave up 0 bases; unmatched junction bases: 5. The CDR3 loop spans 14 amino acids. The germline V gene has CDR1 DFQATT and CDR2 SNEGSKA (reference sequence). The DNA for the CDR3 is TGCAGTGCCAGCGGACTAGACTCCTACAATGAGCAGTTCTTC. Its protein product is CSASGLDSYNEQFF.